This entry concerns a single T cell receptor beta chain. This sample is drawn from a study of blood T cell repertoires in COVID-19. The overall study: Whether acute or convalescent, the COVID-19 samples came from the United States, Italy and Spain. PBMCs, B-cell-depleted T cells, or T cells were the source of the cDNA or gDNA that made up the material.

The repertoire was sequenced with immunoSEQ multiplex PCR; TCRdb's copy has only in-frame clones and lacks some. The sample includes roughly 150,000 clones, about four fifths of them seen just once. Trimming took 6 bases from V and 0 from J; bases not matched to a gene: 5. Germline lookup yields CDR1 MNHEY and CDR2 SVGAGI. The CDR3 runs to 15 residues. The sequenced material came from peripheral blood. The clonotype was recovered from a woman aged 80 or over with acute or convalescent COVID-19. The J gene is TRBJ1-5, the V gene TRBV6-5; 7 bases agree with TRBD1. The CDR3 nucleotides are TGTGCCAGCAGCCGGGGACAGCCTAGCAATCAGCCCCAGCATTTT. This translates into CASSRGQPSNQPQHF.